A single sample gave rise to the 16 T cell receptor beta chains below, sequenced in a study of OX40 agonist ivuxolimab in advanced cancers. Produced via immunoSEQ multiplex PCR; TCRdb's table is partial and in-frame only. The sample gives 76,000 or so clones, 65% to 90% of which show up once; approximately 0.65% is in the top ten. Sequenced here: CD4+ or CD8+ T cells sorted from blood, sampled in a trial of the OX40 agonist ivuxolimab. These receptors were taken from an adult with an advanced solid tumor such as melanoma, head and neck, liver or kidney cancer.

This sequence joins TRBV2 and TRBJ1-4; no firm D call. V dropped 5 bases and J dropped 14 bases, with 15 bases sitting between them. The CDR3 extends over 12 amino acids. The germline gives CDR1 SNHLY, CDR2 FYNNEI. As DNA, the CDR3 is TGTGCCAGCAGTTCGTCTGGGTTAGGCCTGTTTTTT. Translating it yields CASSSSGLGLFF.

This chain uses TRBV5-4 with TRBJ2-3, with 9 bases aligning to TRBD2. Unmatched junction bases numbered 7, after V lost 0 bases and J lost 2 bases. The length of the CDR3 is 17 residues. CDR1 and CDR2 (germline): SGHNT, YYREEE (reference sequence). CDR3 residues: CASSLGGGADVTDTQYF. CDR3 DNA: TGTGCCAGCAGCTTGGGCGGGGGGGCCGATGTCACAGATACGCAGTATTTT.

V usage is TRBV9 and J usage is TRBJ2-5, with D tentatively TRBD1 or TRBD2 (6 bases each). The CDR3 loop spans 14 amino acids. CDR1 and CDR2 (germline): SGDLS, YYNGEE. V dropped 4 bases and J dropped 4 bases, with 14 bases sitting between them. The CDR3 is CASSTGGPGETQYF. CDR3 DNA sequence: TGTGCCAGCAGCACTGGGGGGCCGGGAGAGACCCAGTACTTC. The variable domain in full, completed from reference TRBV9 and TRBJ2-5, reads DSGVTQTPKHLITATGQRVTLRCSPRSGDLSVYWYQQSLDQGLQFLIQYYNGEERAKGNILERFSAQQFPDLHSELNLSSLELGDSALYFCASSTGGPGETQYFGPGTRLLVL.

This clone showed up just a few times. The chain links TRBV7-8 to TRBJ1-1, with 9 bases matching TRBD1. Germline CDR1 is SGHVS and CDR2 is FQNEAQ. Trimming removed 5 bases from V and 1 base from J; junction bases left unmatched: 11. The CDR3 has 17 amino acids. The DNA for the CDR3 is TGTGCCAGCAGCCGCCGGACAGGGGAGCGGGGGAACACTGAAGCTTTCTTT. It is translated as CASSRRTGERGNTEAFF.

The gene calls are TRBV7-2 and TRBJ2-3; maybe TRBD2 (7 bases). Trimming took off 3 bases at V and 3 bases at J, with 13 bases between the two ends. Germline V gene sequence: CDR1 SGHTA, CDR2 FQGNSA. This CDR3 comprises 15 residues. The CDR3 is CASSFKGGRTDTQYF. DNA for the CDR3: TGTGCCAGCAGCTTTAAGGGGGGGCGGACAGATACGCAGTATTTT.

This chain uses TRBV9 with TRBJ2-1, with TRBD2 as a possible D gene (5 bases). This CDR3 comprises 14 residues. V shed 4 bases and J shed 4 bases, with 12 bases lying between them. Germline CDR1 reads SGDLS; CDR2 reads YYNGEE. The CDR3 here is CASSPRGRYNEQFF. The CDR3 DNA sequence: TGTGCCAGCAGCCCGAGAGGGCGGTACAATGAGCAGTTCTTC. Combining the CDR3 with reference TRBV9 and TRBJ2-1 gives the whole variable domain DSGVTQTPKHLITATGQRVTLRCSPRSGDLSVYWYQQSLDQGLQFLIQYYNGEERAKGNILERFSAQQFPDLHSELNLSSLELGDSALYFCASSPRGRYNEQFFGPGTRLTVL.

The gene calls are TRBV7-2 and TRBJ2-3; D ambiguous. Trimming removed 1 base at V and 11 bases at J, with 19 bases between. Germline V lookup: CDR1 SGHTA, CDR2 FQGNSA. This CDR3 region has 15 residues. The CDR3 reads CASSLVPQAAAVQYF. The CDR3 bases are TGTGCCAGCAGCTTAGTCCCCCAAGCCGCCGCAGTGCAGTATTTT.

The rearrangement links TRBV6-5 to TRBJ2-1; 14 nucleotides line up with TRBD2. Germline loops: CDR1 MNHEY, CDR2 SVGAGI. The CDR3 is 15 residues long. Unmatched junction bases numbered 9, after V lost 7 bases and J lost 10 bases. The CDR3 coding sequence is TGTGCCAGCACCGGGACTAGCGGGGGCCCAGGCGAGCAGTTCTTC. Translated: CASTGTSGGPGEQFF.

This sequence joins TRBV2 and TRBJ1-4; no definite D call. V gave up 6 bases and J gave up 0 bases, with 5 bases separating them. Looked up from germline, CDR1 is SNHLY and CDR2 is FYNNEI. The CDR3 contains 13 residues. This CDR3 reads CASRWTTNEKLFF. The DNA of the CDR3 is TGTGCCAGCAGATGGACAACTAATGAAAAACTGTTTTTT.

The V call is TRBV20-1, the J call TRBJ2-1; D might be TRBD1 or TRBD2, each matching 5 bases. The CDR3 extends over 11 amino acids. Germline lookup yields CDR1 DFQATT and CDR2 SNEGSKA (reference sequence). V gave up 6 bases and J gave up 6 bases, with 9 bases separating them. The CDR3 nucleotides are TGCAGTGCGCTGGGACGCAATGAGCAGTTCTTC. This codes for CSALGRNEQFF.

The chain is built from TRBV7-2 and TRBJ1-4; TRBD1 matches 9 bases. The junction had 6 bases not matched to a gene; V was cut back by 4 bases and J by 6 bases. This CDR3 has 15 amino acids. Germline CDR1 reads SGHTA; CDR2 reads FQGNSA. The CDR3 DNA is TGTGCCAGCAGCTCCTACAGGGGGCTCGATGAAAAACTGTTTTTT. Protein product: CASSSYRGLDEKLFF.

The chain has TRBV6-6 and TRBJ1-2; a weak D match, TRBD1 (6 bases). The V gene lost 3 bases and the J gene lost 3 bases, with 14 bases spanning the gap. The germline V gene has CDR1 MNHNY and CDR2 SVGAGI (reference sequence). The CDR3 runs 15 residues. The CDR3 loop reads CASSYGPQGYYGYTF. CDR3 sequence (DNA): TGTGCCAGCAGTTATGGGCCACAGGGTTACTATGGCTACACCTTC.

This clone was detected once. The genes are TRBV7-2 and TRBJ2-1; D is perhaps TRBD1 (7 bases). Trimming removed 5 bases from V and 6 bases from J, with 20 bases in between. The CDR3 is 16 residues long. Looked up from germline, CDR1 is SGHTA and CDR2 is FQGNSA. CDR3 amino acids: CASSQNQGGRSNEQFF. CDR3 DNA: TGTGCCAGCAGCCAAAATCAGGGGGGCCGCTCCAATGAGCAGTTCTTC.

The rearrangement joins TRBV6-5 to TRBJ1-4; D may be TRBD1 (6 bases). The CDR3 has 14 amino acids. CDR1 is MNHEY and CDR2 is SVGAGI in the germline V gene. Trimming removed 5 bases at V and 8 bases at J, with 15 bases between. The chain's CDR3 is CASSVSGDNEKLFF. For the CDR3, the DNA is TGTGCCAGCAGTGTCTCAGGGGACAACGAAAAACTGTTTTTT.

The chain uses TRBV14 and TRBJ1-4; D might be TRBD1 (6 bases). The CDR3 has 13 amino acids. The ends were cut back, 9 bases at V and 4 bases at J, with 12 bases in the middle. Germline CDR1 is SGHDN and CDR2 is FVKESK. In DNA form, the CDR3 reads TGTGCCAGTAACAGGGCCTATAATGAAAAACTGTTTTTT. Translated, it gives CASNRAYNEKLFF.

The rearrangement links TRBV7-3 to TRBJ2-1; D not certain. The CDR3 sequence is 12 residues long. Per the germline V gene, CDR1 is SGHTA and CDR2 is FQGTGA. Trimming removed 6 bases at V and 5 bases at J, with 8 bases between. CDR3 sequence reads: CASRPDNNEQFF. CDR3 DNA: TGTGCCAGCAGACCTGACAACAATGAGCAGTTCTTC.